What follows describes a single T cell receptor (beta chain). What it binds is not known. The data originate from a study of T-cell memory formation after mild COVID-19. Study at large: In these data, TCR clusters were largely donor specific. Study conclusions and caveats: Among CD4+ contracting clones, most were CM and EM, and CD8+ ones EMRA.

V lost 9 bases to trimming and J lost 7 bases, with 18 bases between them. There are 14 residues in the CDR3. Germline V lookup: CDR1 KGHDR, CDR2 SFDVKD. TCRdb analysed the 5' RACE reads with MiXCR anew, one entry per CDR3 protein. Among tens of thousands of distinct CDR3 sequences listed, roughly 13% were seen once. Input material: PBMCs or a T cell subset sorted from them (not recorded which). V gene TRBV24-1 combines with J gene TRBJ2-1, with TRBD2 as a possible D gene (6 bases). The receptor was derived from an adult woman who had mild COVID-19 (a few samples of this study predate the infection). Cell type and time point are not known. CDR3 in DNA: TGTGCCACCGGGTTGTCAGGGACTCGGAATGAGCAGTTCTTC. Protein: CATGLSGTRNEQFF.